Listed below are T cell receptor beta chains from one sample, sequenced in a study of blood T cell repertoires in COVID-19. The protocol was immunoSEQ multiplex PCR, while the TCRdb copy is restricted to in-frame clones and leaves out a portion. The top ten clones hold over 2% of a sample with over 200,000 clones, 75% to 90% of them seen once. Material: peripheral blood. Receptor source: a man aged 30-40 years who had recovered from COVID-19. Both conserved end residues are part of each CDR3.

j_gene | v_gene | CDR3aa
TRBJ2-4 | TRBV19 | CASPLRGQENIQYF
TRBJ1-2 | TRBV5-1 | CASSWVGGGGYTF
TRBJ2-6 | TRBV19 | CASSSGQGVPVVANVLTF
TRBJ1-1 | TRBV21-1 | CASSKVAGDRGRANTEAFF
TRBJ2-3 | TRBV6-5 | CASRGQAPSTDTQYF
TRBJ2-5 | TRBV1 | CTSSRGRSTLAGEETQYF
TRBJ1-5 | TRBV19 | CASSIGGQGLEPQHF
TRBJ1-1 | TRBV7-8 | CASSRGQGGTEAFF
TRBJ1-4 | TRBV21-1 | CASSNRGQGASMEKLFF
TRBJ2-3 | TRBV11-2 | CASGEGRGRRRGTDTQYF
TRBJ2-3 | TRBV5-1 | CASSLRDGSDTQYF
TRBJ2-7 | TRBV18 | CASSRTGMSSYEQYF
TRBJ1-1 | TRBV5-1 | CASSPRQSNTEAFF
TRBJ1-2 | TRBV11-2 | CASSLVRTGLGGYTF
TRBJ2-7 | TRBV2 | CASSSSPDRITYEQYF
TRBJ1-2 | TRBV4-2 | CASSQDPSIYGYTF
TRBJ1-2 | TRBV29-1 | CSVRDRATYGYTF
TRBJ2-3 | TRBV3-1/TRBV3-2 | CASSPRASGTGVADTQYF
TRBJ2-1 | TRBV10-1 | CASSAGGDYLNEQFF
TRBJ2-5 | TRBV3-1/TRBV3-2 | CASSQDFGGAETQYF
TRBJ2-7 | TRBV6-6 | CASRRYPDSSYEQYF
TRBJ1-5 | TRBV19 | CASSIGGQGLEPQHF
TRBJ2-2 | TRBV4-1 | CASSPPPGQGSGELFF
TRBJ1-2 | TRBV3-1/TRBV3-2 | CASSQEGGQGIYGYTF
TRBJ1-2 | TRBV5-6 | CASSGDLSYGYTF